This T cell receptor (beta chain) comes out of a study of CD8 T cells in Susac syndrome (dated by TCRdb to between 2019 and 2020). In terms of the full investigation: Among the Susac syndrome patients who were sequenced, clinically active disease was present in more than five and clinical remission was observed in eight or nine. The clonality of the CD8+ T cell repertoire was compared across over 9 healthy donors, about 14 Susac syndrome patients and under 18 multiple sclerosis patients. Whether CD8+ T cell activation and differentiation in Susac syndrome was antigen driven was tested using repertoire sequencing. Susac syndrome patients were therapy-naive, on corticosteroids (some also receiving IVIg), or on IVIg alone at blood withdrawal. On the study overall, not on this receptor specifically: Sixteen Susac-specific public clones were identified in the total CD8+ repertoire, and about 5 Susac-specific public clones were identified in the CD8+ TEMRA repertoire. The number of individuals in the TCR sequencing and HLA analysis was acknowledged as relatively small. Clonal expansion was seen in Susac syndrome CD8+ repertoires, peaking in CD8+ TEMRA cells and being greater in clinically active patients than in remitting ones.

RNA was extracted using the RNeasy kit, and about 0.5 to 1 microgram was reverse transcribed with random hexamers. The immunoSEQ multiplex PCR assay, which covers 54 Vbeta and 13 Jbeta segments, was used to amplify TCR beta CDR3 regions. PCR amplification bias was corrected using a synthetic template baseline for primer optimization and computational correction. The original methods were these. Reads were assigned to V, D and J genes according to IMGT and analyzed in immunoSEQ Analyzer, with only productive sequences retained. To calculate clonality, Shannon entropy was normalized by log2 of the number of productive unique sequences and then subtracted from one. For each patient and control, public and private clones were evaluated among the 100 most prevalent clones. Susac-specific clones were defined as absent from healthy and MS cohorts, 1052 published viral clones and other ImmuneACCESS disease sequences. TCRdb cleaned the public reads at Q25 with fastp, built clones with MiXCR and kept in-frame beta chains. Here each entry gathers all rows of one CDR3 protein and keeps the most common genes and DNA. These V and J calls rely on TCRdb rather than the paper's analysis. This sample comprises about 53,000 distinct CDR3 sequences, roughly 94% of them detected only once. Less than 0.8% of the sample is held by the ten biggest clonotypes.

Peripheral blood CD8+ and CD4+ T cells from healthy donors, Susac syndrome patients and multiple sclerosis patients were profiled by high-throughput TCR beta sequencing. Recently defined diagnostic criteria for definite or probable disease were met by the Susac syndrome patients. Bulk CD8+ and CD4+ T cells were purified by magnetic negative isolation, whereas CD8+ TEMRA cells were enriched by FACS. Blood was collected in EDTA tubes and processed within 24 hours, with PBMCs isolated through density gradient centrifugation. PBMCs destined for TCR sequencing were cryopreserved in liquid nitrogen and later thawed in a 37 °C water bath. A purity of at least 90% was achieved for sorted or isolated CD4+, CD8+ and CD8+ TEMRA cells. As regards this clonotype: Its recognized antigen is unknown. Nothing much larger sits one base from this clone, and base qualities are not available.

Including cysteine and phenylalanine, the CDR3 has 13 amino acids. CDR3 DNA only is kept here, 39 bases in frame from base 1. The germline V gene (reference sequence) provides CDR1 GTSNPN and CDR2 SVGIG. V loses 1 base of germline sequence and J loses 5 bases, and the interval between the two ends is 11 bases. The clonotype was recovered from a human donor with Susac syndrome. This chain is built from TRBV30 and TRBJ2-5; tentative D gene TRBD1, with 5 bases matching. The specimen was CD8+ T cells from PBMCs. The CDR3 corresponds to CAWSGTTAETQYF. Read as DNA, the sequence is TGTGCCTGGAGTGGGACAACAGCGGAGACCCAGTACTTC.